The subject of this entry is one T cell receptor (beta chain). Its antigen is still unknown. This specimen belongs to a study of T cells in Graves' hyperthyroidism and ophthalmopathy. General study results and limits: Ophthalmopathy was distinguished from stable hyperthyroidism by 13 V-J signatures.

TCR beta CDR3 regions were amplified from RNA transcripts. The HTBI primer set served for first-round RT-PCR of the TCR CDR3. From the multiplex PCR reads, TCRdb called clonotypes with MiXCR, one entry per CDR3 protein. The sample shows about 480,000 distinct CDR3 sequences, approximately 23% of them seen only once. V was pared by 8 bases and J by 7 bases, with 5 bases of the junction left unmatched. CDR1 is DFQATT, CDR2 SNEGSKA, per germline (reference sequence). This CDR3 is built from 13 residues. Material: blood. The receptor comes from a woman in her 70s with Graves' ophthalmopathy. This sequence joins TRBV20-1 and TRBJ2-7; TRBD2 matches 16 bases. CDR3 residues: CSQGLAGGDEQYF. The DNA of the CDR3 is TGCAGTCAGGGACTAGCGGGAGGGGATGAGCAGTACTTC.